The rows below give T cell receptor beta chains drawn from one sample of a study of Graves' ophthalmopathy and Graves' hyperthyroidism. TCRdb independently ran MiXCR on the multiplex PCR reads; one entry per CDR3 protein. Of approximately 210,000 distinct CDR3 sequences detected, approximately 21% appear once; the ten largest clones hold about 40%. Material: peripheral blood. Source of these receptors: a woman aged 45-65 years with Graves' ophthalmopathy. Both conserved end residues are part of each CDR3. Fields, in order: clone size, D gene, V gene, J gene, CDR3 protein, CDR3 DNA. The D gene is left open where the match is weak. Part of the rows lack a size; the others show once, few, many or a class for expanded clones.

clone size: .
D gene: .
V gene: TRBV20-1
J gene: TRBJ2-4
CDR3 protein: CSARSQVTLSLQYF
CDR3 DNA: TGCAGTGCTAGAAGTCAAGTGACTTTAAGCCTTCAGTACTTC

clone size: .
D gene: .
V gene: TRBV19
J gene: TRBJ1-1
CDR3 protein: CASSFQDMNTEAFF
CDR3 DNA: TGTGCCAGTAGTTTCCAAGACATGAACACTGAAGCTTTCTTT

clone size: many
D gene: TRBD1
V gene: TRBV24-1
J gene: TRBJ1-2
CDR3 protein: CATSDPGQPYGYTF
CDR3 DNA: TGTGCCACCAGTGATCCGGGACAGCCCTATGGCTACACCTTC

clone size: many
D gene: .
V gene: TRBV20-1
J gene: TRBJ2-7
CDR3 protein: CSARVFGEQYF
CDR3 DNA: TGCAGTGCTAGAGTTTTCGGCGAGCAGTACTTC

clone size: .
D gene: TRBD1
V gene: TRBV27
J gene: TRBJ1-1
CDR3 protein: CASSAGTGPTEAFF
CDR3 DNA: TGCGCCAGCAGCGCCGGGACAGGGCCCACTGAAGCTTTCTTT

clone size: many
D gene: .
V gene: TRBV20-1
J gene: TRBJ2-7
CDR3 protein: CSARDADFRYEQYF
CDR3 DNA: TGCAGTGCTAGAGATGCAGATTTCAGATACGAGCAGTACTTC

clone size: many
D gene: .
V gene: TRBV9
J gene: TRBJ1-3
CDR3 protein: CASSVKQGSGNTIYF
CDR3 DNA: TGTGCCAGCAGCGTAAAGCAGGGTTCGGGAAACACCATATATTTT

clone size: many
D gene: TRBD1
V gene: TRBV7-9
J gene: TRBJ2-7
CDR3 protein: CASSPRQGQNEQYF
CDR3 DNA: TGTGCCAGCAGCCCCCGACAGGGTCAAAACGAGCAGTACTTC

clone size: many
D gene: .
V gene: TRBV25-1
J gene: TRBJ2-7
CDR3 protein: CASSESYTIRGAYEQYF
CDR3 DNA: TGTGCCAGCAGTGAATCCTATACTATCAGGGGAGCCTACGAGCAGTACTTC

clone size: .
D gene: .
V gene: TRBV7-2
J gene: TRBJ2-7
CDR3 protein: CASSLIADGNYEQYF
CDR3 DNA: TGTGCCAGCAGCTTAATAGCGGATGGAAACTACGAGCAGTACTTC